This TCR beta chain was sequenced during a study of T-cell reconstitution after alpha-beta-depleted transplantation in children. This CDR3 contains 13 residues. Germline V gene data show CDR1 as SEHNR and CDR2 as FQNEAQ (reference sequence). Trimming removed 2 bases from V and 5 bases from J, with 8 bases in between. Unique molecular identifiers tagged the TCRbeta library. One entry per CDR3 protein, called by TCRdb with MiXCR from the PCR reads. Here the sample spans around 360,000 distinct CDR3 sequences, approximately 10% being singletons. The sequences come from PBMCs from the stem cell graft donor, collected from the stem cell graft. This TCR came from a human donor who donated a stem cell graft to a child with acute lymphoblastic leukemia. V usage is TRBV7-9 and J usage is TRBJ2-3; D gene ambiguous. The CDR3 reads CASSLSSGDTQYF. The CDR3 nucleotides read TGTGCCAGCAGCTTATCCTCGGGAGATACGCAGTATTTT.